Below are 27 T cell receptor beta chains sequenced from a single sample in a study of OX40 agonist ivuxolimab in advanced cancers. The repertoire was sequenced with immunoSEQ multiplex PCR; TCRdb's copy has only in-frame clones and lacks some. The sample gives around 34,000 clones, 80% to 90% of which show up once; less than 55% is in the top ten. Sequenced material: CD4+ or CD8+ T cells sorted from blood, taken in a trial of the OX40 agonist ivuxolimab. The receptors stem from an adult with an advanced solid tumor such as melanoma, head and neck, liver or kidney cancer.

This clone was detected ten times or more. The V gene is TRBV28, the J gene TRBJ2-7, with 9 bases aligning to TRBD1. With 3 bases clipped from V and 0 bases from J, the junction kept 0 bases outside the gene matches. Germline lookup yields CDR1 MDHEN and CDR2 SYDVKM. CDR3 length: 14 amino acids. CDR3 residues: CASSLTGGSYEQYF. CDR3 in DNA: TGTGCCAGCAGTTTGACAGGGGGCTCCTACGAGCAGTACTTC.

The CDR3 region is CASSDLAGGYNEQFF. The CDR3 DNA sequence: TGTGCCAGCAGCGACCTAGCGGGGGGGTACAATGAGCAGTTCTTC. The rearrangement joins TRBV6-5 to TRBJ2-1; 12 bases line up with TRBD2. This CDR3 has 15 amino acids. The V gene's germline CDR1 is MNHEY and CDR2 SVGAGI. V lost 6 bases to trimming and J lost 4 bases; unmatched junction nucleotides: 4.

The V gene is TRBV11-2, the J gene TRBJ2-1; 8 nucleotides line up with TRBD2. J lost 2 bases, V lost 1 base, and 1 base had no gene match. The CDR3 consists of 15 residues. The germline gives CDR1 SGHAT, CDR2 FQNNGV. The CDR3 DNA follows: TGTGCCAGCAGCTTAGTCGGGGGGGCCTACAATGAGCAGTTCTTC. It yields the protein CASSLVGGAYNEQFF.

This chain's CDR3 is CASSVSGGIYEQYF. CDR3 in DNA: TGTGCCAGCAGCGTTAGCGGGGGGATCTACGAGCAGTACTTC. The chain joins TRBV9 to TRBJ2-7; 10 bases map to TRBD2. The ends lost 2 bases at V and 3 bases at J; junction bases unmatched: 2. CDR1 is SGDLS, CDR2 YYNGEE, per germline. CDR3 length: 14 amino acids. Looking up the rest from reference TRBV9 and TRBJ2-7 gives the full variable domain: DSGVTQTPKHLITATGQRVTLRCSPRSGDLSVYWYQQSLDQGLQFLIQYYNGEERAKGNILERFSAQQFPDLHSELNLSSLELGDSALYFCASSVSGGIYEQYFGPGTRLTVT.

This clone has only a few counts. The chain links TRBV7-9 to TRBJ1-4; 10 bases are shared with TRBD1. Per the germline V gene, CDR1 is SEHNR and CDR2 is FQNEAQ (reference sequence). The CDR3 length is 17 residues. Trimming cost V 5 bases and J 6 bases; bases outside gene matches: 12. The CDR3 DNA sequence: TGTGCCAGCAGCCCACCGACAGGGGGCGCATCGGATGAAAAACTGTTTTTT. This sequence encodes CASSPPTGGASDEKLFF.

V is TRBV19 and J is TRBJ2-2; possibly TRBD1 for D (6 bases). Germline V gene sequence: CDR1 LNHDA, CDR2 SQIVND (reference sequence). The CDR3 is 15 residues long. V gave up 2 bases and J gave up 7 bases, with 14 bases separating them. For the CDR3, the DNA is TGTGCCAGTAGTATAATGGACAGTGGATTCGGGGAGCTGTTTTTT. Residues: CASSIMDSGFGELFF.

This chain uses TRBV27 with TRBJ1-3; 10 bases are shared with TRBD1. This CDR3 contains 16 residues. From germline, CDR1 is MNHEY and CDR2 SMNVEV (reference sequence). V was clipped by 4 bases and J by 1 base; unmatched bases: 4. The CDR3 nucleotides read TGTGCCAGCAGTTCCGGGACAGGGGTTTCTGGAAACACCATATATTTT. This codes for CASSSGTGVSGNTIYF.

The V and J genes are TRBV7-9 and TRBJ2-3, with 9 bases aligning to TRBD2. The CDR3 runs 16 residues. Germline V CDR1 and CDR2: SEHNR, FQNEAQ (reference sequence). V gave up 5 bases and J gave up 2 bases; unmatched junction bases: 8. The CDR3 coding sequence is TGTGCCAGCAGCAGCCCGACTAGCGGTCCCACAGATACGCAGTATTTT. Translation gives CASSSPTSGPTDTQYF.

The chain links TRBV25-1 to TRBJ1-1; D is ambiguous. Trimming shortened V by 2 bases and J by 5 bases, and 15 bases separated the two germline ends. The CDR3 runs to 15 residues. Germline-derived CDR1 and CDR2 are MGHDK and SYGVNS. The CDR3 DNA reads TGTGCCAGCAGTGAAGTCACGTGGGAGGTTACTGAAGCTTTCTTT. Protein product: CASSEVTWEVTEAFF. The full variable domain, completed using reference TRBV25-1 and TRBJ1-1, is EADIYQTPRYLVIGTGKKITLECSQTMGHDKMYWYQQDPGMELHLIHYSYGVNSTEKGDLSSESTVSRIRTEHFPLTLESARPSHTSQYLCASSEVTWEVTEAFFGQGTRLTVV.

The chain links TRBV5-1 to TRBJ2-7; D remains unclear. There are 14 residues in the CDR3. V gave up 1 base and J gave up 1 base, with 9 bases separating them. Germline loops: CDR1 SGHRS, CDR2 YFSETQ. In DNA form, the CDR3 reads TGCGCCAGCAGCTTGTCGGATCCTTCCTACGAGCAGTACTTC. Encoded protein: CASSLSDPSYEQYF.

The V gene is TRBV11-1, the J gene TRBJ2-1, with TRBD1 matching 7 bases. There are 15 residues in the CDR3. Trimming took 3 bases from V and 2 from J; bases not matched to a gene: 4. Germline CDR1 SGHAT, CDR2 FQDESV (reference sequence). Here the CDR3 reads CASSLGDRAYNEQFF. The CDR3 DNA reads as TGTGCCAGCAGCTTGGGAGACAGGGCCTACAATGAGCAGTTCTTC.

The V and J genes are TRBV15 and TRBJ2-2; 9 bases agree with TRBD1. The J segment lost 5 bases and the V segment lost 4 bases, leaving 14 bases of the junction unmatched. The CDR3 has 18 residues. Germline CDR1 reads LNHNV; CDR2 reads YYDKDF (reference sequence). CDR3 residues: CATSTSEGYRGRTGELFF. In DNA form, the CDR3 reads TGTGCCACCAGCACCTCAGAGGGTTACAGGGGGCGAACCGGGGAGCTGTTTTTT.

The V call is TRBV30, the J call TRBJ2-2, with 8 bases matching TRBD2. Germline assignment: CDR1 GTSNPN and CDR2 SVGIG (reference sequence). CDR3 size: 14 residues. After removal of 2 bases from V and 6 bases from J, the junction contained 5 bases not matched to a gene. The CDR3 DNA sequence: TGTGCCTGGAGTCACGGGGGGGCCCCCGGGGAGCTGTTTTTT. The encoded protein is CAWSHGGAPGELFF. Full variable domain (remainder filled in from reference TRBV30 and TRBJ2-2): SQTIHQWPATLVQPVGSPLSLECTVEGTSNPNLYWYRQAAGRGLQLLFYSVGIGQISSEVPQNLSASRPQDRQFILSSKKLLLSDSGFYLCAWSHGGAPGELFFGEGSRLTVL.

The chain links TRBV4-1 to TRBJ1-2; possible D gene TRBD1, 5 bases. CDR1 is MGHRA and CDR2 is YSYEKL in the germline V gene. This CDR3 has 13 amino acids. Trimming shortened V by 4 bases and J by 11 bases, and 17 bases separated the two germline ends. The CDR3 spells CASSLDKRGGYTF. For the CDR3, the DNA is TGCGCCAGCAGCCTGGACAAGCGGGGGGGATACACCTTC.

This chain uses TRBV9 with TRBJ2-2, with TRBD1 identical over 9 bases. The germline gives CDR1 SGDLS, CDR2 YYNGEE. CDR3 size: 15 residues. With 3 bases clipped from V and 4 bases from J, the junction kept 4 bases outside the gene matches. For the CDR3, the DNA is TGTGCCAGCAGCGCACAGGGGGCGACCACCGGGGAGCTGTTTTTT. Translation gives CASSAQGATTGELFF.

This chain connects TRBV7-8 to TRBJ2-7, with TRBD1 identical over 10 bases. From germline, CDR1 is SGHVS and CDR2 FQNEAQ. CDR3 length equals 16 residues. V lost 5 bases to trimming and J lost 1 base; unmatched junction nucleotides: 8. CDR3 coding DNA: TGTGCCAGCAGCCCCAGGACAGGGGGGTTTTCCTACGAGCAGTACTTC. Protein product: CASSPRTGGFSYEQYF.

The rearrangement links TRBV28 to TRBJ1-5; D remains unclear. Trimming pared 3 bases from V and 0 bases from J, leaving 0 bases between. The CDR3 has 12 amino acids. Looked up from germline, CDR1 is MDHEN and CDR2 is SYDVKM. The CDR3 here is CASSFSNQPQHF. Here the CDR3 DNA reads TGTGCCAGCAGTTTTAGCAATCAGCCCCAGCATTTT.

The chain employs TRBV25-1 and TRBJ2-5; 10 positions agree with TRBD2. The germline CDR1 and CDR2 sequences are MGHDK and SYGVNS. CDR3 length equals 15 residues. Trimming removed 4 bases from V and 7 bases from J; junction bases left unmatched: 9. CDR3 in DNA: TGTGCCAGCAGTGGGGGAGCGGGGGGGCTGGCGACCCAGTACTTC. The encoded protein is CASSGGAGGLATQYF.

The CDR3 region is CASSQAQGSDNEQFF. CDR3 DNA sequence: TGTGCCAGCAGCCAAGCACAGGGGTCCGACAATGAGCAGTTCTTC. This chain links TRBV4-2 with TRBJ2-1, with 7 bases that match TRBD1. The CDR3 covers 15 residues. Germline V CDR1 and CDR2: LGHNA, YNFKEQ. J lost 5 bases, V lost 1 base, and 5 bases had no gene match.

V and J are TRBV28 and TRBJ2-5; no clear D gene. The CDR3 is made up of 13 amino acids. The V gene's germline CDR1 is MDHEN and CDR2 SYDVKM. Trimming took off 3 bases at V and 5 bases at J, with 10 bases between the two ends. CDR3: CASSFTGWETQYF. The CDR3 DNA is TGTGCCAGCAGTTTTACTGGGTGGGAGACCCAGTACTTC.

This rearrangement joins TRBV27 to TRBJ1-2; 8 nucleotides match TRBD1. The ends lost 5 bases at V and 3 bases at J; junction bases unmatched: 5. The CDR3 is 14 residues long. Germline CDR1 and CDR2: MNHEY and SMNVEV (reference sequence). As DNA, the CDR3 is TGTGCCAGCAGTCCTTCGACAGGGGACTATGGCTACACCTTC. Residues: CASSPSTGDYGYTF.

J is TRBJ2-1 and V is TRBV9, with TRBD2 matching 10 bases. Germline V CDR1 and CDR2: SGDLS, YYNGEE. The CDR3 covers 15 residues. The ends lost 1 base at V and 3 bases at J; junction bases unmatched: 1. CDR3 amino acids: CASSVPSGGYNEQFF. DNA for the CDR3: TGTGCCAGCAGCGTACCTAGCGGGGGCTACAATGAGCAGTTCTTC. Looking up the rest from reference TRBV9 and TRBJ2-1 gives the full variable domain: DSGVTQTPKHLITATGQRVTLRCSPRSGDLSVYWYQQSLDQGLQFLIQYYNGEERAKGNILERFSAQQFPDLHSELNLSSLELGDSALYFCASSVPSGGYNEQFFGPGTRLTVL.

The V and J genes are TRBV11-2 and TRBJ2-7; 10 nucleotides agree with TRBD1. This CDR3 comprises 15 residues. Looked up from germline, CDR1 is SGHAT and CDR2 is FQNNGV. Trimming cost V 4 bases and J 3 bases; bases outside gene matches: 6. CDR3 region: CASSSPGTGDYEQYF. The CDR3 region has the DNA TGTGCCAGCAGCTCCCCCGGGACAGGGGACTACGAGCAGTACTTC.

This clone was found once. V is TRBV11-2 and J is TRBJ2-7, with D tentatively TRBD1 (5 bases). Trimming pared 5 bases from V and 4 bases from J, leaving 9 bases between. The CDR3 sequence is 12 residues long. The germline CDR1 and CDR2 sequences are SGHAT and FQNNGV. This CDR3 is CASSLDRYEQYF. The CDR3 DNA reads as TGTGCCAGCAGCCTCGACAGATACGAGCAGTACTTC. Drawing the rest from reference TRBV11-2 and TRBJ2-7, the complete variable domain is EAGVAQSPRYKIIEKRQSVAFWCNPISGHATLYWYQQILGQGPKLLIQFQNNGVVDDSQLPKDRFSAERLKGVDSTLKIQPAKLEDSAVYLCASSLDRYEQYFGPGTRLTVT.

This clone is a singleton in its sample. The CDR3 protein is CASSQGALGDYEQYF. CDR3 sequence (DNA): TGCGCCAGCAGCCAAGGCGCGCTGGGAGACTACGAGCAGTACTTC. The J gene is TRBJ2-5, the V gene TRBV4-1, with a weak D call TRBD2 (5 bases). The end of the DNA aligns better with TRBJ2-7, so the J call may be wrong. CDR3 length: 15 amino acids. CDR1 MGHRA and CDR2 YSYEKL come from the germline V gene.

The V call is TRBV27, the J call TRBJ1-5, with D uncertain. Looked up from germline, CDR1 is MNHEY and CDR2 is SMNVEV (reference sequence). This CDR3 comprises 12 residues. V shed 3 bases and J shed 1 base, with 1 base lying between them. Here the CDR3 reads CASSFSNQPQHF. Written as DNA, the CDR3 is TGTGCCAGCAGTTTCAGCAATCAGCCCCAGCATTTT.

This rearrangement joins TRBV7-9 to TRBJ1-1, with D uncertain. V gave up 5 bases and J gave up 5 bases, with 9 bases separating them. Germline CDR1 is SEHNR and CDR2 is FQNEAQ (reference sequence). The CDR3 totals 12 residues. CDR3 sequence (DNA): TGTGCCAGCAGCCCGAAGCAGACTGAAGCTTTCTTT. It encodes CASSPKQTEAFF.